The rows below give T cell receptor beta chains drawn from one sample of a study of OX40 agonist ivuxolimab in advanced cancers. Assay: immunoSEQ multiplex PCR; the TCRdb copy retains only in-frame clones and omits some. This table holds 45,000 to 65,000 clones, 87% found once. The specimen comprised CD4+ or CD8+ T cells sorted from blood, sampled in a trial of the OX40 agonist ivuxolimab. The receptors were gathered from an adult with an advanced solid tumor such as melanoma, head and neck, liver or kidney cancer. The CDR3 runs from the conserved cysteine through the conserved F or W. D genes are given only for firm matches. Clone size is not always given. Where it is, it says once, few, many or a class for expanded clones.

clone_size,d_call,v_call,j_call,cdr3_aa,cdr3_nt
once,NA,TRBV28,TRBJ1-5,CASSLSVRGGNQPQHF,TGTGCCAGCAGTTTATCGGTAAGGGGGGGAAATCAGCCCCAGCATTTT
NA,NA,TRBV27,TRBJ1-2,CASRGGEGNTNYGYTF,TGTGCCAGCAGGGGGGGGGAGGGCAATACTAACTATGGCTACACCTTC
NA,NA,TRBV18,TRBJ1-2,CASSQGSDQLKSYTF,TGTGCCAGCTCACAGGGGTCTGACCAACTTAAGAGCTACACCTTC
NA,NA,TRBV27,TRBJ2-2,CASSPQGGELFF,TGTGCCAGCAGCCCCCAGGGCGGGGAGCTGTTTTTT
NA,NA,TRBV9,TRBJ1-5,CASSSGGQGLQPQHF,TGTGCCAGCAGCTCCGGGGGGCAGGGGCTTCAGCCCCAGCATTTT
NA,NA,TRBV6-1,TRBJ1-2,CASILTSNYGYTF,TGTGCCAGCATCCTGACGAGTAACTATGGCTACACCTTC
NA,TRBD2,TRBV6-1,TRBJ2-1,CASSEKGLAGTPTMRQFF,TGTGCCAGCAGTGAAAAGGGACTAGCGGGGACCCCTACAATGAGGCAGTTCTTC
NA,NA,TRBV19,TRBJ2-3,CASKAGTSTDTQYF,TGTGCCAGTAAAGCCGGGACAAGCACAGATACGCAGTATTTT
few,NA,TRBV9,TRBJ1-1,CASSRGRVNTEAFF,TGTGCCAGCAGCAGAGGGAGGGTGAACACTGAAGCTTTCTTT
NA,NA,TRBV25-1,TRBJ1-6,CASSGSGVSYNSPLHF,TGTGCCAGCAGTGGAAGCGGGGTCAGCTATAATTCACCCCTCCACTTT
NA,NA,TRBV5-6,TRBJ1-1,CASSGGRMNTEAFF,TGTGCCAGCAGCGGCGGACGGATGAACACTGAAGCTTTCTTT
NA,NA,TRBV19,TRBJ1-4,CASNGENKLFF,TGTGCCAGTAATGGCGAGAATAAACTGTTTTTT
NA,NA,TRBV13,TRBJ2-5,CASSSKGKTQYF,TGTGCCAGCAGCTCGAAGGGGAAGACCCAGTACTTC
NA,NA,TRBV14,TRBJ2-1,CASSHGTRYNEQFF,TGTGCCAGCAGCCACGGGACACGCTACAATGAGCAGTTCTTC
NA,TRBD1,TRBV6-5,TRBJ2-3,CASSYAGGRTDTQYF,TGTGCCAGCAGTTACGCAGGGGGCAGGACAGATACGCAGTATTTT
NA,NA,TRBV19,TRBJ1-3,CASSLQGKRYSAGNTIYF,TGTGCCAGTAGTCTCCAGGGGAAGAGGTACTCTGCGGGAAACACCATATATTTT
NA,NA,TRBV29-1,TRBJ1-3,CSVEAPPSSGNTIYF,TGCAGCGTTGAAGCCCCACCGAGCTCTGGAAACACCATATATTTT
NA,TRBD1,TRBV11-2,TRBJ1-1,CASSLEGQGAMNTEAFF,TGTGCCAGCAGCTTAGAAGGACAGGGGGCCATGAACACTGAAGCTTTCTTT
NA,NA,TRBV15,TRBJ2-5,CATSRQAGKETQYF,TGTGCCACCAGCAGACAGGCGGGCAAAGAGACCCAGTACTTC
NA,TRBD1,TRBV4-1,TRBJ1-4,CASSPGQGAGPTNEKLFF,TGCGCCAGCAGCCCGGGACAGGGGGCAGGACCAACTAATGAAAAACTGTTTTTT
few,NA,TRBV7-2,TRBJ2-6,CASSLGGSWANVLTF,TGTGCCAGCAGCTTAGGGGGGAGCTGGGCCAACGTCCTGACTTTC
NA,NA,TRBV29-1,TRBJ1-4,CSVQRDPNEKLFF,TGCAGCGTTCAGAGGGATCCTAATGAAAAACTGTTTTTT
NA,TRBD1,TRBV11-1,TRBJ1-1,CASSLGGTGGTEAFF,TGTGCCAGCAGCTTAGGGGGGACAGGGGGCACTGAAGCTTTCTTT
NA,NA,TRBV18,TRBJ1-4,CASSPPGPPATNEKLFF,TGTGCCAGCTCACCACCGGGTCCTCCAGCAACTAATGAAAAACTGTTTTTT
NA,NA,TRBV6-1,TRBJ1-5,CASSASGGNQPQHF,TGTGCCAGCAGTGCATCAGGGGGCAATCAGCCCCAGCATTTT
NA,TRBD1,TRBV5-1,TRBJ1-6,CASRHETGSNSPLHF,TGCGCCAGCAGACACGAGACAGGGTCGAATTCACCCCTCCACTTT
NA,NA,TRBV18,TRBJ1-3,CASSPGAGNTIYF,TGTGCCAGCTCACCCGGAGCGGGAAACACCATATATTTT
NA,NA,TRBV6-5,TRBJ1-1,CASSYSENTEAFF,TGTGCCAGCAGTTACTCGGAGAACACTGAAGCTTTCTTT
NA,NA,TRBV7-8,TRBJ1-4,CASSLVWGATNEKLFF,TGTGCCAGCAGCTTAGTCTGGGGTGCAACTAATGAAAAACTGTTTTTT
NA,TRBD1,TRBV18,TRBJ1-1,CASSSGQQNTEAFF,TGTGCCAGCTCATCGGGACAGCAGAACACTGAAGCTTTCTTT
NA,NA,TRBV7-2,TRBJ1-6,CASTPGQTYYSPLHF,TGTGCCAGCACCCCCGGACAGACTTACTATTCACCCCTCCACTTT
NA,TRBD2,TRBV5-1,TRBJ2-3,CASSYQRGSTDTQYF,TGCGCCAGCAGTTATCAGCGGGGGTCCACAGATACGCAGTATTTT
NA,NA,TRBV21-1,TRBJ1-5,CASRKVEPANQPQHF,TGTGCCAGCAGGAAAGTTGAGCCGGCCAATCAGCCCCAGCATTTT
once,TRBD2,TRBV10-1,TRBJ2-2,CASTGGTGELFF,TGCGCCAGCACGGGGGGAACCGGGGAGCTGTTTTTT
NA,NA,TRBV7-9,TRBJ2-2,CASSFIGTGELFF,TGTGCCAGCAGCTTTATAGGGACCGGGGAGCTGTTTTTT
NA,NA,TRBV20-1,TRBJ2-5,CSAESGTQYF,TGCAGTGCCGAATCCGGGACCCAGTACTTC
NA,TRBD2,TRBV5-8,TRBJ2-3,CASSSLAGARTDTQYF,TGTGCCAGCAGCTCCCTAGCGGGGGCGCGCACAGATACGCAGTATTTT
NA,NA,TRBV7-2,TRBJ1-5,CASSQWPASNQPQHF,TGTGCCAGCAGCCAGTGGCCGGCTAGCAATCAGCCCCAGCATTTT